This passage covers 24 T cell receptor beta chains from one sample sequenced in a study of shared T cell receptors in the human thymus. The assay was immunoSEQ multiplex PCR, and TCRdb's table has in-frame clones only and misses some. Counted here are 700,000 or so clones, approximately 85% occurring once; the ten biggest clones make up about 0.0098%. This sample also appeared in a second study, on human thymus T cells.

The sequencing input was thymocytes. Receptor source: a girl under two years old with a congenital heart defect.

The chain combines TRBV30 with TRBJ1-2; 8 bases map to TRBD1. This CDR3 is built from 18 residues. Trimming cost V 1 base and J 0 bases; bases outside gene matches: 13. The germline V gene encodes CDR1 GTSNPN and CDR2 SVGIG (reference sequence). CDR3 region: CAWSGNLTGGTPNYGYTF. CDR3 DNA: TGTGCCTGGAGTGGAAATTTAACAGGGGGAACTCCTAACTATGGCTACACCTTC.

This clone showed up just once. The CDR3 sequence: CASSRAGGDNEQFF. CDR3 bases: TGCGCCAGCAGCCGGGCGGGAGGGGACAATGAGCAGTTCTTC. This rearrangement joins TRBV4-1 to TRBJ2-1; 9 positions match TRBD2. Germline values: CDR1 MGHRA, CDR2 YSYEKL. J was trimmed by 5 bases and V by 4 bases; bases with no gene match: 3. The CDR3 runs to 14 residues.

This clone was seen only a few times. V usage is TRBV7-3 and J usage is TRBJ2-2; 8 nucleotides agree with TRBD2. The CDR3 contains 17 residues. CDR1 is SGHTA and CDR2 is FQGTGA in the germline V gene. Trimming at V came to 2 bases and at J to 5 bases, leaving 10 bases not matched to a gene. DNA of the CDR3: TGTGCCAGCAGCTTAGGGCTAGCGGGCCGCGAAACCGGGGAGCTGTTTTTT. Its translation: CASSLGLAGRETGELFF.

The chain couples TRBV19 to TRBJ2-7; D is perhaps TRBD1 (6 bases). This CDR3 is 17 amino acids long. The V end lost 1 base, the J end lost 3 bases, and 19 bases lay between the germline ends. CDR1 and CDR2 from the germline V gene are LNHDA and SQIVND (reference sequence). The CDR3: CASSIGEGHHTHYEQYF. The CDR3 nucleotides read TGTGCCAGTAGTATAGGAGAGGGACACCATACCCACTACGAGCAGTACTTC.

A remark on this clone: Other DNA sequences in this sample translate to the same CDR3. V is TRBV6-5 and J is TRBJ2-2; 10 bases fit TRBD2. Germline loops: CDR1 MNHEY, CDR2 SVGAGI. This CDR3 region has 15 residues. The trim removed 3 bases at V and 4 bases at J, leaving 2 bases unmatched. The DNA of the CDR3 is TGTGCCAGCAGTTATTTAGCGGGGGGCACCGGGGAGCTGTTTTTT. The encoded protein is CASSYLAGGTGELFF.

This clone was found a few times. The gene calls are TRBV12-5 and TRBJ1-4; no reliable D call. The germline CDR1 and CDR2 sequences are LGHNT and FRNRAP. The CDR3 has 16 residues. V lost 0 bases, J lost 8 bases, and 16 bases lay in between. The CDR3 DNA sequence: TGTGCTAGTGGTTTGGTAGAGGGATTAGTTGAGGAAAAACTGTTTTTT. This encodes CASGLVEGLVEEKLFF.

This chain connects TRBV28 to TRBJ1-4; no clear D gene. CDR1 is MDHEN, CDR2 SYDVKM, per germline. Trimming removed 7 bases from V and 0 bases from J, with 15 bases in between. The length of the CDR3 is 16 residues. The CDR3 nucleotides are TGTGCCAGCACCGACTGGCGGCAGCCAACTAATGAAAAACTGTTTTTT. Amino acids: CASTDWRQPTNEKLFF.

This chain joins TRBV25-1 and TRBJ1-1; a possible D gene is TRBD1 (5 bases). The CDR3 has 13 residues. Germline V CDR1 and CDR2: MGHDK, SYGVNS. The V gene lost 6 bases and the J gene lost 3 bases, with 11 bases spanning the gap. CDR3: CASRGQRDTEAFF. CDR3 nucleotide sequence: TGTGCCAGCAGGGGGCAACGGGACACTGAAGCTTTCTTT. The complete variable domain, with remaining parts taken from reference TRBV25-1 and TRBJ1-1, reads EADIYQTPRYLVIGTGKKITLECSQTMGHDKMYWYQQDPGMELHLIHYSYGVNSTEKGDLSSESTVSRIRTEHFPLTLESARPSHTSQYLCASRGQRDTEAFFGQGTRLTVV.

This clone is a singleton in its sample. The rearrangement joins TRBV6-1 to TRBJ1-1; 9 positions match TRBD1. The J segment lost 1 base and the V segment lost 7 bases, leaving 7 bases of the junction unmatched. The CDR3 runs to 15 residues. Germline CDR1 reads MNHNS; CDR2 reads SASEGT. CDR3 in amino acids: CASTETGGENTEAFF. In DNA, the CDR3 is TGTGCCAGCACCGAGACAGGGGGGGAGAACACTGAAGCTTTCTTT.

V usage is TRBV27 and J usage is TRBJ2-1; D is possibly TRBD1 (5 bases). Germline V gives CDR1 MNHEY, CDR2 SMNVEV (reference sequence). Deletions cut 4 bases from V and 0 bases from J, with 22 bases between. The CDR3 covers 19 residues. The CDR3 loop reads CASSSYTSPDSRSYNEQFF. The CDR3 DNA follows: TGTGCCAGCAGTTCGTACACCTCCCCCGACAGCCGCTCCTACAATGAGCAGTTCTTC.

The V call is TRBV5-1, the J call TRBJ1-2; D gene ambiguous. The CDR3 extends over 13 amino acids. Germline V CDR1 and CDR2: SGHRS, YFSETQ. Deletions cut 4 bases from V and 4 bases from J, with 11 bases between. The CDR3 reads CASSPEAFYGYTF. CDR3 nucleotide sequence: TGCGCCAGCAGCCCAGAGGCCTTCTATGGCTACACCTTC. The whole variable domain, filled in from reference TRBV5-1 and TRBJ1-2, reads KAGVTQTPRYLIKTRGQQVTLSCSPISGHRSVSWYQQTPGQGLQFLFEYFSETQRNKGNFPGRFSGRQFSNSRSEMNVSTLELGDSALYLCASSPEAFYGYTFGSGTRLTVV.

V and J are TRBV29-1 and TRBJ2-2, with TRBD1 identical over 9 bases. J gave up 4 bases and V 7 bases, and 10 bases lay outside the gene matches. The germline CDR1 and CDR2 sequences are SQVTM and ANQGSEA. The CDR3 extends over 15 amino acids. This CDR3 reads CSGGQGKIGTGELFF. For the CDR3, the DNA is TGCAGCGGTGGACAGGGGAAAATAGGCACCGGGGAGCTGTTTTTT.

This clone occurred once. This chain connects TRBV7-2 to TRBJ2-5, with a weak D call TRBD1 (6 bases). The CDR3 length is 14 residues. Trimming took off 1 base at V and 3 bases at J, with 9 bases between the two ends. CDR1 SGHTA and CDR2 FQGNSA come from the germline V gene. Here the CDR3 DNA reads TGTGCCAGCAGCTTAGAACAGGGCGAAGAGACCCAGTACTTC. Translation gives CASSLEQGEETQYF.

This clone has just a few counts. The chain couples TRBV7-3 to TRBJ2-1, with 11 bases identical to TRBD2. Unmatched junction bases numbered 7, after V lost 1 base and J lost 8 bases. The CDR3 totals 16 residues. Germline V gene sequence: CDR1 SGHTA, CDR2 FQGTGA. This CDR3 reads CASSLISGGDRDEQFF. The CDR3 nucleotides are TGTGCCAGCAGCTTAATTAGCGGGGGGGATAGAGATGAGCAGTTCTTC. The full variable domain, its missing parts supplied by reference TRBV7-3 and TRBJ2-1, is GAGVSQTPSNKVTEKGKYVELRCDPISGHTALYWYRQSLGQGPEFLIYFQGTGAADDSGLPNDRFFAVRPEGSVSTLKIQRTERGDSAVYLCASSLISGGDRDEQFFGPGTRLTVL.

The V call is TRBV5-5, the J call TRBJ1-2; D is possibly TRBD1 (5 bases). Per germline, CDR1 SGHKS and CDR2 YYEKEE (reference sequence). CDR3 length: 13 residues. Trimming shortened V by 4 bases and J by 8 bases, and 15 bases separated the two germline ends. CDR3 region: CASSRGRDWGYTF. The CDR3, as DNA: TGTGCCAGCAGCCGTGGACGGGACTGGGGCTACACCTTC.

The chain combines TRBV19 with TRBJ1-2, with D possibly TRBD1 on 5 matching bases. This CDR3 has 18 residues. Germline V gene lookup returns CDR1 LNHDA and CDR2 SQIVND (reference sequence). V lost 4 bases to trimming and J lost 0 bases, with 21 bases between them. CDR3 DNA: TGTGCCAGTAGTAGTTGGAAGGGGTACACAGCTCCTAACTATGGCTACACCTTC. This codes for CASSSWKGYTAPNYGYTF.

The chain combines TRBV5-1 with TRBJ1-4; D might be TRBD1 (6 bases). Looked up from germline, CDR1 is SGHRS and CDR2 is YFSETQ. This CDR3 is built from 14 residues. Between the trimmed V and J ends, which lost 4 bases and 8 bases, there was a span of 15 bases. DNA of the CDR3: TGCGCCAGCAGCCCAACAGGGTTCAAGGAAAAACTGTTTTTT. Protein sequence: CASSPTGFKEKLFF.

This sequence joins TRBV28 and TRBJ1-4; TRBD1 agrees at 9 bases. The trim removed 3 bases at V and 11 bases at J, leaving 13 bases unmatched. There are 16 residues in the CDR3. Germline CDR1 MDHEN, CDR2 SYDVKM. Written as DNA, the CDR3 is TGTGCCAGCAGTTTCTTACAGGGGGCAAACCCCAAGAAACTGTTTTTT. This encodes CASSFLQGANPKKLFF. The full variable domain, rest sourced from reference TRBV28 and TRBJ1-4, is DVKVTQSSRYLVKRTGEKVFLECVQDMDHENMFWYRQDPGLGLRLIYFSYDVKMKEKGDIPEGYSVSREKKERFSLILESASTNQTSMYLCASSFLQGANPKKLFFGSGTQLSVL.

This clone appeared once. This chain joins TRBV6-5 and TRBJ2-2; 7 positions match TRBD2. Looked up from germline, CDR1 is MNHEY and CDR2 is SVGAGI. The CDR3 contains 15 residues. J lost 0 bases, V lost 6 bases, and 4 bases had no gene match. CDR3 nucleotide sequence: TGTGCCAGCAGCCCGGGACTAACGAACACCGGGGAGCTGTTTTTT. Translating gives CASSPGLTNTGELFF.

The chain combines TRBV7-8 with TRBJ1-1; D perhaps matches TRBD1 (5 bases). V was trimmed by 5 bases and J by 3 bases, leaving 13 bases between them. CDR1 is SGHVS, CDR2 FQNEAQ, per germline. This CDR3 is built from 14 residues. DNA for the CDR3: TGTGCCAGCAGCCCATCGGCGGGGGACACTGAAGCTTTCTTT. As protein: CASSPSAGDTEAFF.

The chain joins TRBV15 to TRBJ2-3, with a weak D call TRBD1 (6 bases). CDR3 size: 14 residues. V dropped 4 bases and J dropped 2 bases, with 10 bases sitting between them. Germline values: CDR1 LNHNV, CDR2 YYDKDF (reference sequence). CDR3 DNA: TGTGCCACCAGCACGGACAGTTACACAGATACGCAGTATTTT. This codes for CATSTDSYTDTQYF.

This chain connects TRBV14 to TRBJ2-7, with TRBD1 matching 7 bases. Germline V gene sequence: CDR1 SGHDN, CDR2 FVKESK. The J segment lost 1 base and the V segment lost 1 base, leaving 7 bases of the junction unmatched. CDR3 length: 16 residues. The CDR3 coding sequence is TGTGCCAGCAGCCAAGCCCACGAGACAGGGTCCTACGAGCAGTACTTC. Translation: CASSQAHETGSYEQYF.

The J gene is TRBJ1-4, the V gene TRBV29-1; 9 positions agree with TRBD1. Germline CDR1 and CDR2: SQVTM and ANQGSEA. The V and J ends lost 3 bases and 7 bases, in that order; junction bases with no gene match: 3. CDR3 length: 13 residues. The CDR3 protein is CSVDPGQGEKLFF. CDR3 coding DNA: TGCAGCGTTGACCCGGGACAGGGTGAAAAACTGTTTTTT.

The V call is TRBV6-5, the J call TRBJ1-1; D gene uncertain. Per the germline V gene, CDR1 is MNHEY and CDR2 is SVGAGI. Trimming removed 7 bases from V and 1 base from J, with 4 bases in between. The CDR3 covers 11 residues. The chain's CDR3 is CASTPNTEAFF. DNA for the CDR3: TGTGCCAGCACTCCGAACACTGAAGCTTTCTTT.